This T cell receptor (beta chain) was captured by sequencing in a study of cytomegalovirus exposure and HLA in healthy donors. Study outcomes and limitations: Other equally common chains were less clonally expanded than HLA-associated TCR beta chains, a later analysis showed.

Both 60 Vbeta primers and 13 Jbeta primers went into the PCR. The data were produced by immunoSEQ multiplex PCR, yet TCRdb's version contains in-frame clones alone and is incomplete. The sample holds roughly 36,000 clones. These donors counted as nominally healthy when sampled, but unrecorded immune exposures were likely. Germline values: CDR1 SGHTA, CDR2 FQGNSA. V was cut by 1 base and J by 7 bases, with 10 bases left in between. This CDR3 region has 14 residues. Worth noting for this clone: Its antigen is currently unknown.

The receptor was derived from a woman in her twenties or thirties in good health and CMV-seropositive. Material: PBMCs. This chain uses TRBV7-2 with TRBJ1-4; D is ambiguous. CDR3 sequence: CASSLGVVGEKLFF. The DNA of the CDR3 is TGTGCCAGCAGCTTAGGAGTGGTCGGTGAAAAACTGTTTTTT.